This is a list of T cell receptor beta chains from one sample in a study of cytomegalovirus exposure and HLA in healthy donors. Produced via immunoSEQ multiplex PCR; TCRdb's table is partial and in-frame only. The repertoire holds 150,000 to 200,000 clones, with approximately 71% as singletons. The sample consisted of PBMCs. The receptor source for this set is a woman aged 18-29 years in good health and CMV-seropositive. Both conserved end residues are part of each CDR3.

>TRBJ1-1|TRBV19
CASSRQGASEAFF
>TRBJ2-2|TRBV4-3
CASSHRYSPNRFANTGELFF
>TRBJ2-3|TRBV7-3
CASSLMGAAGDTDTQYF
>TRBJ2-6|TRBV9
CASSEGGFSGANVLTF
>TRBJ1-6|TRBV5-6
CASSLAGGINSPLHF
>TRBJ1-2|TRBV9
CASSDPRDGGPYGYTF
>TRBJ2-5|TRBV27
CASSIRGGLETQYF
>TRBJ2-7|TRBV9
CASSPQISYEQYF
>TRBJ2-7|TRBV7-9
CASSLGLAGRYEQYF
>TRBJ1-1|TRBV19
CASSPGGLNTEAFF
>TRBJ1-1|TRBV2
CASRKSAGPTGEAFF
>TRBJ1-6|TRBV5-6
CASSLGDKYNSPLHF
>TRBJ2-1|TRBV6-5
CASSRTGQGYQFF
>TRBJ1-2|TRBV5-1
CASSLAVTNYGYTF
>TRBJ1-2|TRBV6-1
CASSFRVGGYTF
>TRBJ2-1|TRBV7-3
CASSPLAGSSYNEQFF
>TRBJ1-5|TRBV18
CASSPAGNQPQHF
>TRBJ2-7|TRBV6-1
CASSEAGTSGTYEQYF
>TRBJ1-6|TRBV7-9
CASSGATGYSPLHF
>TRBJ2-7|TRBV19
CASSPRGQGLYEQYF
>TRBJ2-7|TRBV4-2
CASSQGLAERGEQYF
>TRBJ2-1|TRBV4-1
CASSISGRGNNEQFF
>TRBJ2-1|TRBV6-5
CASKSSGERNEQFF
>TRBJ2-5|TRBV2
CASSETGVREETQYF
>TRBJ2-7|TRBV5-4
CASSATRAYEQYF
>TRBJ1-5|TRBV6-1
CASSGDRGRSQPQHF
>TRBJ1-2|TRBV28
CASSLQMEYGYTF
>TRBJ1-1|TRBV27
CASRWTRNTEAFF
>TRBJ2-2|TRBV5-1
CASSPTGPGELFF